This T cell receptor (beta chain) originates from a study of blood T cell repertoires in COVID-19. Self-reported history from a screening survey and questionnaire set each donor's cohort. Using immunoSEQ multiplex PCR, the repertoire was profiled, and TCRdb retains in-frame clones only, with some absent. The repertoire holds under 200,000 clones, with around 85% as singletons. The CDR3 extends over 15 amino acids. Unmatched junction bases numbered 5, after V lost 3 bases and J lost 5 bases. Per the germline V gene, CDR1 is SGHVS and CDR2 is FNYEAQ. Sequenced sample: PBMCs or T cells enriched from blood (not recorded which). The receptor's source is a middle-aged woman with acute COVID-19. V usage is TRBV7-6 and J usage is TRBJ2-3, with 10 bases lining up with TRBD2. Here the CDR3 DNA reads TGTGCCAGCAGCTTCAGCGGGAGGGCCGAAGATACGCAGTATTTT. It translates to CASSFSGRAEDTQYF.